This TCR beta chain was sequenced in a study of T cell repertoires in cytomegalovirus infection (dated by TCRdb to between 2018 and 2021). Turning to the overall study: Alongside well-studied HLA-B-restricted epitopes, the peptide stimulations were aimed at recently identified HLA-C-restricted CMV epitopes, whose presentation resists viral immunomodulation. The HLA type of each donor mattered for the analysis, because public TCR beta signatures pointed to carriage of CMV infection along with the matching HLA type. Broad study findings and their caveats: Cumulative frequency of public TCR beta family members discriminated carriers of CMV infection plus the relevant HLA type in this cohort and an independent roughly 330-donor cohort. The ex vivo response was dominated by HLA-C-restricted CMV-specific TCR beta clonotypes, which also provided the single most frequent clonotype in two of eight donors.

The germline V gene specifies MGHRA as CDR1 and YSYEKL as CDR2. The CDR3 runs 12 amino acids, cysteine and phenylalanine included. The CDR3 DNA has 36 bases and is translated from base 1. V and J lose 2 bases and 5 bases, and a span of 4 bases separates them. The treatment or condition label corresponds to: in vitro stimulation with specific CMV peptide epitopes to enrich CMV-specific T cells. This clonotype was recorded at least ten times. What this receptor recognizes is not known. One base away there is no much larger clone; base qualities are not given. The instrument given in TCRdb is Illumina HiSeq 1500. TCRdb ran its own pipeline on the public reads, namely fastp trimming at Q25 and MiXCR clone calling, and kept in-frame beta chains. Rows merge per CDR3 protein into single entries with the most common DNA and genes. For this sample the table gives roughly 120,000 distinct CDR3 sequences, of which more than 25% were detected only once. The ten largest account for under 70% of the sample.

Recombination linked TRBV4-1 to TRBJ2-1, with no confident D gene call. The sequences come from CD8+ T cells from cultured PBMCs, collected from culture after CMV antigen stimulation. The clonotype was recovered from a human donor in good health (CMV status not recorded). Some clones in this sample may be carry-over from other donors' samples. The sequence in DNA is TGCGCCAGCAGCCAAAACCACAATGAGCAGTTCTTC. Its protein product is CASSQNHNEQFF.